The clone carrying this TCR beta chain was seen a few times. Its antigen is unknown. This sample is drawn from a study of cytomegalovirus exposure and HLA in healthy donors. Study-wide results and caveats: Prior analysis indicated that the majority of TCR beta V segments exhibited productivity approximately 87% or approximately 30% of the time. Most TCR sequences were seen very rarely across donors, but some public TCRs occurred in many. A few of the chains that were CMV-associated were confirmed in vitro to be specific for CMV antigens. Cytomegalovirus-associated status was assigned to some 180 TCR beta chains.

With V trimmed by 7 bases and J by 6 bases, 6 bases remained unmatched. The CDR3 is 15 residues long. The germline V gene encodes CDR1 LGHNT and CDR2 FRNRAP. The PCR used 60 Vbeta and 13 Jbeta primers. TCRdb keeps only in-frame clones here, not all; method: immunoSEQ multiplex PCR. Among some 200,000 clones listed, around three quarters were seen once. J is TRBJ2-2 and V is TRBV12-5, with TRBD1 matching over 12 bases. The receptor's source is a man in his forties in good health and CMV-seronegative. Sample: PBMCs. The CDR3 sequence is CASDQGQGAAGELFF. CDR3 nucleotides: TGTGCTAGTGACCAGGGACAGGGGGCGGCCGGGGAGCTGTTTTTT.